This section outlines one T cell receptor (beta chain) sequence together with its context. Its antigen is still unknown. The record has no base qualities; no much larger clone is one base away. This entry comes from a study of Ad26.COV2.S vaccination and SARS-CoV-2 variants (dated by TCRdb to the early 2020s). Looking at the study overall: Donors in the vaccine arm were drawn from COV1001, a phase I-IIa trial of Ad26.COV2.S in healthy adults that was multicentre, randomized, double-blind and placebo-controlled. Ad26.COV2.S was administered intramuscularly at a dose of 5x10^10 or 1x10^11 viral particles, either as one shot or as two shots given 56 days apart. The specificity and breadth of SARS-CoV-2-reactive T cell receptors after Ad26.COV2.S vaccination were assessed by TCRbeta repertoire sequencing. The TCR-sequenced set comprised about 32 samples: 19 Ad26.COV2.S vaccine recipients, 5 placebo recipients and 8 SARS-CoV-2 convalescent individuals. Trial participants were randomized into five groups of five, in which low-dose or high-dose Ad26.COV2.S was given once or twice, or placebo was given on both occasions. Investigators remained blinded to trial group allocation during experiments and outcome assessment. What the authors observed across the whole study: According to the authors, total T cell responses may have been underestimated by the TCR breadth and depth analyses. Compared with placebo recipients, Ad26.COV2.S recipients showed higher spike-specific TCR breadth (P = 0.0014). The study was not powered for comparison of responses between vaccine doses or regimens. Non-spike TCR breadth was comparable between vaccine and placebo recipients, consistent with the vaccine containing only spike. Substantial breadth of spike-specific CD8+ and CD4+ T cell responses was reported after vaccination.

The meaning of the sample's treatment or condition label: approximately 18 received Ad26.COV2.S at low or high dose, single or two shots; about 5 received placebo; per-sample allocation not given. For vaccine and placebo recipients, the sequenced repertoires came from samples collected on day 63 after the first injection. In Cohort 1b, about 25 adults aged 18-55 years were enrolled at a single site in Boston, USA, between 29 July and 7 August 2020. Ad26.COV2.S was a replication-incompetent adenovirus type 26 vector expressing a prefusion-stabilized SARS-CoV-2 spike protein from the original Wuhan strain. TCRbeta CDR3 regions were sequenced with the immunoSEQ Assay. After extraction, genomic DNA underwent amplification by bias-controlled multiplex PCR, followed by high-throughput sequencing. The published analysis was carried out like this. Collapsing and filtering of sequences were performed to quantify the absolute abundance of each unique TCRbeta CDR3 region. T cell fraction was estimated by normalizing TCRbeta template counts to usable DNA, with usable DNA measured through amplification of reference genes found in all nucleated cells. Repertoire TCRs were annotated as SARS-CoV-2-specific when V gene, CDR3 amino acid sequence and J gene were exactly matched to a known reactive TCR set. The reference SARS-CoV-2 TCR set was obtained from MIRA and was filtered for enrichment in COVID-19-positive ImmuneCODE repertoires, whereby public or cross-reactive TCRs were removed. Drawing on the MIRA antigens, annotated TCRs were analysed further at the level of specific ORF or position within ORF. Breadth was defined as the number of annotated unique rearrangements divided by the total number of unique productive rearrangements, and depth was defined as the summed frequency of the annotated unique rearrangements. Two-sided Wilcoxon rank-sum tests were used to compare TCR breadth between groups. The clones in this table, taken by TCRdb from immuneACCESS, are in-frame only. Not every clone is retained; where verified, under half of the shortfall comes from an unresolved V gene, and the cause of the rest is unknown. V and J calls plus clone size are reproduced from that table; the DNA served to infer D and trimming. The sample table records more than 400,000 clones; less than 95% of these occur just once. Approximately 4.5% of the sample is taken by the ten largest.

CDR1 and CDR2, per the germline V gene, are SGHRS and YFSETQ. From the cysteine up to the phenylalanine, the CDR3 has a length of 14 residues. CDR3 DNA only is kept here, 42 bases in frame from base 1. At the junction V is shortened by 2 bases and J by 9 bases, with 17 bases in between. The chain links TRBV5-1 with TRBJ2-5; the best D guess is TRBD1, with 5 bases matching. The clonotype comes from a person aged 18 to 59 who received the Ad26.COV2.S COVID-19 vaccine or a placebo. The specimen comprised peripheral blood, sampled in a trial of Ad26.COV2.S vaccine versus placebo. The CDR3 in this case is CASSLNLRVRAQYF. In nucleotides, the sequence is TGCGCCAGCAGCTTAAACCTCAGGGTCAGGGCCCAGTACTTC.